The 30 T cell receptor beta chains given below trace back to one sample, sequenced in a study of PD-1 blockade in classical Hodgkin lymphoma. Only in-frame clones appear in the TCRdb table, and some are missing; sequencing was by immunoSEQ multiplex PCR. The table lists about 25,000 clones, about 80% of them singletons. After autologous stem cell transplantation all patients relapsed, and prior brentuximab vedotin exposure differed between cohorts. This specimen consisted of peripheral blood mononuclear cells (PBMCs), obtained at baseline. The receptor source for this set is a human donor with classical Hodgkin lymphoma.

V gene TRBV5-1 combines with J gene TRBJ2-2; D is uncertain. Germline assignment: CDR1 SGHRS and CDR2 YFSETQ. Deletions cut 1 base from V and 4 bases from J, with 5 bases between. The CDR3 runs 13 residues. Here the CDR3 reads CASSLKGTGELFF. The CDR3 coding sequence is TGCGCCAGCAGCTTGAAGGGCACCGGGGAGCTGTTTTTT. The complete variable domain, with remaining parts taken from reference TRBV5-1 and TRBJ2-2, reads KAGVTQTPRYLIKTRGQQVTLSCSPISGHRSVSWYQQTPGQGLQFLFEYFSETQRNKGNFPGRFSGRQFSNSRSEMNVSTLELGDSALYLCASSLKGTGELFFGEGSRLTVL.

The chain has TRBV4-2 and TRBJ1-2; D is uncertain. Looked up from germline, CDR1 is LGHNA and CDR2 is YNFKEQ. This CDR3 comprises 16 residues. V was shortened by 1 base and J by 3 bases, with 15 bases between the two germline ends. DNA of the CDR3: TGTGCCAGCAGCCAAGGTATAGTTGTCGGAGACTATGGCTACACCTTC. It yields the protein CASSQGIVVGDYGYTF.

V usage is TRBV7-2 and J usage is TRBJ2-7; no definite D call. Germline CDR1 reads SGHTA; CDR2 reads FQGNSA. CDR3 length equals 14 residues. V was shortened by 5 bases and J by 4 bases, with 15 bases between the two germline ends. For the CDR3, the DNA is TGTGCCAGCAGCCCTCTAGGCCAGGCTTACGAGCAGTACTTC. This sequence encodes CASSPLGQAYEQYF.

This rearrangement joins TRBV6-6 to TRBJ2-3, with 9 bases matching TRBD2. V lost 6 bases, J lost 11 bases, and 12 bases stayed unmatched. The germline V gene has CDR1 MNHNY and CDR2 SVGAGI (reference sequence). The length of the CDR3 is 14 residues. The CDR3 reads CASRWAGGPGGQYF. As DNA, the CDR3 is TGTGCCAGCAGGTGGGCGGGGGGGCCCGGAGGGCAGTATTTT.

The rearrangement joins TRBV28 to TRBJ2-2, with 11 nucleotides matching TRBD1. The CDR3 has 14 amino acids. Trimming took 5 bases from V and 7 from J; bases not matched to a gene: 3. The germline V gene has CDR1 MDHEN and CDR2 SYDVKM. CDR3 region: CASSRDRGDGELFF. The CDR3 nucleotides read TGTGCCAGCAGTCGGGACAGGGGGGACGGGGAGCTGTTTTTT.

This rearrangement joins TRBV28 to TRBJ2-2; D may be TRBD1 (5 bases). The CDR3 has 13 residues. V was cut by 3 bases and J by 4 bases, with 6 bases left in between. Per the germline V gene, CDR1 is MDHEN and CDR2 is SYDVKM. For the CDR3, the DNA is TGTGCCAGCAGTTTTAGGGGCACCGGGGAGCTGTTTTTT. Translating it yields CASSFRGTGELFF.

The V and J genes are TRBV7-9 and TRBJ2-5, with D perhaps TRBD2 (7 bases). The V end was cut by 0 bases, the J end by 1 base, with 9 bases between. CDR3 length equals 15 residues. Germline CDR1 and CDR2: SEHNR and FQNEAQ (reference sequence). CDR3 protein: CASSLAGGAQETQYF. CDR3 DNA sequence: TGTGCCAGCAGCTTAGCGGGGGGGGCCCAAGAGACCCAGTACTTC.

The rearrangement links TRBV7-2 to TRBJ1-1, with no clear D. The CDR3 contains 15 residues. Trimming removed 3 bases from V and 0 bases from J, with 11 bases in between. The germline gives CDR1 SGHTA, CDR2 FQGNSA. In DNA form, the CDR3 reads TGTGCCAGCAGCTTGGATCGGACGGTGAACACTGAAGCTTTCTTT. It specifies CASSLDRTVNTEAFF.

By its share, this clone is medium-sized. This sequence joins TRBV7-6 and TRBJ1-6, with a weak D call TRBD1 (5 bases). Germline V gene sequence: CDR1 SGHVS, CDR2 FNYEAQ. The CDR3 runs to 13 residues. The V end was cut by 4 bases, the J end by 7 bases, with 8 bases between. This CDR3 reads CASSYRQNSPLHF. The CDR3 coding sequence is TGTGCCAGCAGCTATAGACAGAATTCACCCCTCCACTTT. Complete variable domain (other parts from reference TRBV7-6 and TRBJ1-6): GAGVSQSPRYKVTKRGQDVALRCDPISGHVSLYWYRQALGQGPEFLTYFNYEAQQDKSGLPNDRFSAERPEGSISTLTIQRTEQRDSAMYRCASSYRQNSPLHFGNGTRLTVT.

V usage is TRBV7-2 and J usage is TRBJ1-4; 9 bases are shared with TRBD1. The germline V gene encodes CDR1 SGHTA and CDR2 FQGNSA. The CDR3 spans 14 residues. With 5 bases clipped from V and 8 bases from J, the junction kept 6 bases outside the gene matches. For the CDR3, the DNA is TGTGCCAGCAGCGTGGACAGGGGTGGAGAAAAACTGTTTTTT. Amino acids: CASSVDRGGEKLFF.

This clone was seen only a few times. The chain combines TRBV2 with TRBJ2-7, with 8 bases matching TRBD1. This CDR3 has 13 amino acids. Germline CDR1 is SNHLY and CDR2 is FYNNEI. The trim removed 6 bases at V and 6 bases at J, leaving 7 bases unmatched. CDR3 in amino acids: CASRGQGSIEQYF. Here the CDR3 DNA reads TGTGCCAGCAGAGGACAGGGTTCTATCGAGCAGTACTTC.

The chain is built from TRBV19 and TRBJ1-1; possibly TRBD1 for D (5 bases). The germline V and J ends were trimmed by 3 bases and 4 bases, with 9 bases remaining between them. This CDR3 spans 13 amino acids. The germline V gene has CDR1 LNHDA and CDR2 SQIVND (reference sequence). As DNA, the CDR3 is TGTGCCAGTAGTATCCGGGGGTTCACTGAAGCTTTCTTT. Amino acids: CASSIRGFTEAFF.

This clone has more than one count but fewer than ten. The CDR3 region has the DNA TGTGCCACCCCGGGACAGGGCGGTGGAAACACCATATATTTT. Translated: CATPGQGGGNTIYF. The chain employs TRBV2 and TRBJ1-3; 9 bases line up with TRBD1. V was pared by 10 bases and J by 3 bases, with 7 bases of the junction left unmatched. The CDR3 has 14 amino acids. Germline V gene lookup returns CDR1 SNHLY and CDR2 FYNNEI.

This clone was observed a few times. The gene calls are TRBV5-1 and TRBJ2-4, with 10 bases aligning to TRBD2. J lost 3 bases, V lost 4 bases, and 4 bases had no gene match. This CDR3 has 15 amino acids. The V gene's germline CDR1 is SGHRS and CDR2 YFSETQ. CDR3 amino acids: CASSDGTSDKNIQYF. As DNA, the CDR3 is TGCGCCAGCAGCGATGGGACTAGCGACAAAAACATTCAGTACTTC.

In this sample, this clone turned up a few times. The chain is built from TRBV7-6 and TRBJ2-5; D is ambiguous. The CDR3 covers 14 residues. Per the germline V gene, CDR1 is SGHVS and CDR2 is FNYEAQ. Trimming stripped 4 bases from V and 4 bases from J, with 13 bases between. CDR3 in DNA: TGTGCCAGCAGCTCCAGGCGATCGGGAGAGACCCAGTACTTC. Its translation is CASSSRRSGETQYF.

CDR3 sequence: CASSPTGTGTRNYGYTF. The CDR3 DNA follows: TGTGCCAGCAGCCCTACCGGGACAGGGACGCGTAACTATGGCTACACCTTC. V gene TRBV25-1 combines with J gene TRBJ1-2; 9 bases are shared with TRBD1. With 6 bases clipped from V and 1 base from J, the junction kept 12 bases outside the gene matches. The V gene's germline CDR1 is MGHDK and CDR2 SYGVNS. There are 17 residues in the CDR3.

The J gene is TRBJ2-6, the V gene TRBV6-1; TRBD1 agrees at 7 bases. CDR1 and CDR2 from the germline V gene are MNHNS and SASEGT. This CDR3 comprises 15 residues. The J segment lost 3 bases and the V segment lost 6 bases, leaving 5 bases of the junction unmatched. DNA of the CDR3: TGTGCCAGCAGAAATACAGGGGTTGGGGCCAACGTCCTGACTTTC. Protein: CASRNTGVGANVLTF.

The rearrangement joins TRBV6-5 to TRBJ2-3; 12 bases fit TRBD2. Per the germline V gene, CDR1 is MNHEY and CDR2 is SVGAGI. The CDR3 has 14 amino acids. V dropped 3 bases and J dropped 14; count of bases not matched to a gene: 9. This CDR3 is CASSYRATSGGTYF. In DNA, the CDR3 is TGTGCCAGCAGTTATCGGGCCACTAGCGGGGGGACGTATTTT.

The J gene is TRBJ2-2, the V gene TRBV6-1; D unclear. Per the germline V gene, CDR1 is MNHNS and CDR2 is SASEGT. This CDR3 comprises 13 residues. V lost 5 bases and J 6 bases, leaving 10 bases between the germline ends. For the CDR3, the DNA is TGTGCCAGCAGTCTGACCCGGCCCGGGGAGCTGTTTTTT. It encodes CASSLTRPGELFF.

The chain recombines TRBV27 with TRBJ1-5; D unresolved. The germline V gene has CDR1 MNHEY and CDR2 SMNVEV (reference sequence). The CDR3 length is 14 residues. Trimming took off 5 bases at V and 6 bases at J, with 14 bases between the two ends. CDR3 in amino acids: CASSPTIGVQPQHF. The CDR3 nucleotides are TGTGCCAGCAGTCCAACGATCGGGGTTCAGCCCCAGCATTTT.

This clone showed up just a few times. The rearrangement joins TRBV7-3 to TRBJ2-3, with unresolved D. This CDR3 spans 14 amino acids. V was clipped by 0 bases and J by 0 bases, with 4 bases between them. Germline CDR1 SGHTA, CDR2 FQGTGA. The CDR3 nucleotides are TGTGCCAGCAGCTTAACGGGCAGCACAGATACGCAGTATTTT. Its protein is CASSLTGSTDTQYF. The variable domain in full, completed from reference TRBV7-3 and TRBJ2-3, reads GAGVSQTPSNKVTEKGKYVELRCDPISGHTALYWYRQSLGQGPEFLIYFQGTGAADDSGLPNDRFFAVRPEGSVSTLKIQRTERGDSAVYLCASSLTGSTDTQYFGPGTRLTVL.

The genes are TRBV6-4 and TRBJ2-7; no clear D. CDR3 length: 16 amino acids. Germline CDR1 MRHNA, CDR2 SNTAGT. V lost 6 bases and J 0 bases, leaving 18 bases between the germline ends. The DNA of the CDR3 is TGTGCCAGCAGACCCCCTCCCCGACCCTCCTCCTACGAGCAGTACTTC. Translating gives CASRPPPRPSSYEQYF.

The chain has TRBV18 and TRBJ2-1; 7 bases are a match to TRBD2. The CDR3 is made up of 14 amino acids. Germline values: CDR1 KGHSH, CDR2 LQKENI. V was clipped by 6 bases and J by 5 bases; unmatched bases: 7. The CDR3: CASSPGGGDNEQFF. DNA of the CDR3: TGTGCCAGCTCGCCGGGGGGAGGAGACAATGAGCAGTTCTTC.

This clone was counted only a few times. V gene TRBV7-9 combines with J gene TRBJ1-6; TRBD1 might be the D (5 bases). The V end lost 4 bases, the J end lost 6 bases, and 10 bases lay between the germline ends. CDR1 and CDR2 from the germline V gene are SEHNR and FQNEAQ (reference sequence). The CDR3 spans 14 residues. This CDR3 is CASSSDSLNSPLHF. The CDR3 nucleotides are TGTGCCAGCAGCTCTGACAGCCTTAATTCACCCCTCCACTTT.

The CDR3 sequence is CASSVIGGGEKETQYF. For the CDR3, the DNA is TGTGCCAGCAGTGTCATCGGCGGGGGGGAGAAAGAGACCCAGTACTTC. The chain uses TRBV6-4 and TRBJ2-5, with 9 bases aligning to TRBD2. The germline CDR1 and CDR2 sequences are MRHNA and SNTAGT. V lost 4 bases to trimming and J lost 3 bases; unmatched junction nucleotides: 9. The CDR3 is 16 residues long.

The rearrangement uses TRBV9 and TRBJ2-1, with D possibly TRBD2 on 6 matching bases. V lost 0 bases to trimming and J lost 3 bases, with 19 bases between them. The CDR3 has 18 amino acids. Germline-derived CDR1 and CDR2 are SGDLS and YYNGEE. CDR3 in amino acids: CASSVGGLSSGIYNEQFF. Written as DNA, the CDR3 is TGTGCCAGCAGCGTAGGAGGACTATCTTCCGGGATCTACAATGAGCAGTTCTTC.

The chain carries TRBV6-6 and TRBJ2-7, with D unclear. V dropped 2 bases and J dropped 7 bases, with 6 bases sitting between them. Germline V lookup: CDR1 MNHNY, CDR2 SVGAGI (reference sequence). The CDR3 runs 11 residues. DNA of the CDR3: TGTGCCAGCAGTTACGCAACGGAGCAGTACTTC. Protein: CASSYATEQYF.

This clone was seen only a few times. The chain carries TRBV11-3 and TRBJ2-3; D is possibly TRBD1 (5 bases). V shed 4 bases and J shed 1 base, with 12 bases lying between them. The CDR3 runs to 15 residues. Germline V gives CDR1 SGHNT, CDR2 YENEEA. CDR3 nucleotide sequence: TGTGCCAGCAGCTCCCAACAAGGGGGCACAGATACGCAGTATTTT. Protein sequence: CASSSQQGGTDTQYF.

The chain uses TRBV9 and TRBJ2-3, with D perhaps matching TRBD1 (5 bases). V dropped 4 bases and J dropped 1 base, with 10 bases sitting between them. The CDR3 totals 14 residues. The V gene's germline CDR1 is SGDLS and CDR2 YYNGEE. CDR3 in amino acids: CASSPGYRTDTQYF. The CDR3, as DNA: TGTGCCAGCAGCCCAGGGTACCGCACAGATACGCAGTATTTT.

By share of the sample, this clone is medium-sized. Other DNA variants within this sample encode the same CDR3. The rearrangement uses TRBV4-3 and TRBJ2-7, with D tentatively TRBD2 (5 bases). Germline V gives CDR1 LGHNA, CDR2 YSLEER. V was cut by 0 bases and J by 1 base, with 7 bases left in between. CDR3 length: 14 residues. The CDR3 spells CASSQDRGSYEQYF. CDR3 bases: TGCGCCAGCAGCCAAGATCGGGGTTCCTACGAGCAGTACTTC.